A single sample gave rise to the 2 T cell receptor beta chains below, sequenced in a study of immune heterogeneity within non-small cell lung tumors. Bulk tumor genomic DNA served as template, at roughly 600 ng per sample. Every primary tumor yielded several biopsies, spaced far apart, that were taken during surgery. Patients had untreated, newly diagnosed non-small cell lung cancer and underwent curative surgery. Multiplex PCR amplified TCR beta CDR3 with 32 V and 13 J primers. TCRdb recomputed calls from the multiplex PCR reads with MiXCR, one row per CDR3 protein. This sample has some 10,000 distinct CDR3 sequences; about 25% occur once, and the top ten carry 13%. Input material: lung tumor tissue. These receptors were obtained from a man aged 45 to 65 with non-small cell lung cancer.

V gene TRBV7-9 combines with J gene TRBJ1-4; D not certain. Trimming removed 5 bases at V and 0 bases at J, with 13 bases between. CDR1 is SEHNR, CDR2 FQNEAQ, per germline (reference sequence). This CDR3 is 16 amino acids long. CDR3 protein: CASSPEKYATNEKLFF. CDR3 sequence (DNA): TGTGCCAGCAGCCCGGAAAAATATGCAACTAATGAAAAACTGTTTTTT.

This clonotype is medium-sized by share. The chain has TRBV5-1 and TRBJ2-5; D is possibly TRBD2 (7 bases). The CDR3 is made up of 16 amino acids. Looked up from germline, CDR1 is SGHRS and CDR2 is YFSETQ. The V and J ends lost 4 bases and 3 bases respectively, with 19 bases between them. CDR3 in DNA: TGCGCCAGCAGCCTCCAAGGGGGGGGGCCGGAAGAGACCCAGTACTTC. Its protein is CASSLQGGGPEETQYF.